This T cell receptor beta chain originates from a study of cytomegalovirus exposure and HLA in healthy donors. Study results and caveats: TCR beta chain V- and J-gene trimming was linked, in a later analysis, to a missense variant in DCLRE1C. Rates of TCR association differed by HLA locus in a later analysis, with DRB1 highest and HLA-C lowest.

The PCR was carried out with 60 Vbeta primers and 13 Jbeta primers. Per the original data handling: An analysis performed later counted around 80 million unique TCR beta chains (roughly 11 million of them shared). Profiling relied on immunoSEQ multiplex PCR, and the TCRdb table lists in-frame clones only, not all of them. The DNA was the basis for D and trimming; V, J and clone size are from that table. Of about 240,000 clones in the sample, over 70% are singletons; the top ten hold 8%. This CDR3 spans 16 amino acids. Looked up from germline, CDR1 is SEHNR and CDR2 is FQNEAQ (reference sequence). J gave up 1 base and V 1 base, and 4 bases lay outside the gene matches. This clone is a singleton in its sample. The target antigen is unknown.

The specimen sequenced was PBMCs. The chain couples TRBV7-9 to TRBJ1-1, with 9 bases lining up with TRBD1. This sequence was found in a woman aged 60 to 75 in good health and CMV-seropositive. This CDR3 is CASSLVGTGTNTEAFF. CDR3 DNA: TGTGCCAGCAGCTTAGTTGGGACAGGGACGAACACTGAAGCTTTCTTT.